The next 22 T cell receptor beta chains were all read from a single sample in a study of cytomegalovirus exposure and HLA in healthy donors (dated by TCRdb to 2015 to 2018). To prepare the library, the immunoSEQ multiplex PCR assay was applied. A mixture of 60 forward primers for TCR Vbeta segments and 13 reverse primers for TCR Jbeta segments was used in the multiplex PCR. TCRdb provides this immuneACCESS table in a form limited to in-frame rearrangements. Some clones are lacking; in checked studies, under half of them reflect an unresolved V gene, and why the rest are absent is not known. For this sample the table gives over 60,000 clones, of which about 81% were detected only once. The leading ten clones occupy around 11% of the sample. The sample taken for sequencing was PBMCs. These receptors all come from a man aged 70 or older in good health and CMV-seronegative.

The sample holds one count of this clone. The gene calls are TRBV19 and TRBJ1-5; 8 nucleotides agree with TRBD1. Per germline, CDR1 LNHDA and CDR2 SQIVND (reference sequence). The CDR3 is 17 residues long. V lost 7 bases to trimming and J lost 0 bases; unmatched junction nucleotides: 11. Here the CDR3 reads CASTPGQARYSNQPQHF. Written as DNA, the CDR3 is TGTGCCAGTACTCCGGGACAGGCTCGTTATAGCAATCAGCCCCAGCATTTT.

The chain combines TRBV11-2 with TRBJ2-7, with D possibly being TRBD2 (5 bases). The CDR3 contains 16 residues. Germline CDR1 SGHAT, CDR2 FQNNGV. V gave up 2 bases and J gave up 4 bases, with 18 bases separating them. The CDR3 region is CASSLTFSGVSYEQYF. The CDR3 nucleotides read TGTGCCAGCAGCTTAACCTTTTCCGGGGTCTCTTACGAGCAGTACTTC.

This sequence joins TRBV4-2 and TRBJ2-1; D is perhaps TRBD1 (6 bases). This CDR3 has 15 residues. Deletions cut 0 bases from V and 0 bases from J, with 6 bases between. Germline CDR1 reads LGHNA; CDR2 reads YNFKEQ. The CDR3 loop reads CASSQEGGSYNEQFF. CDR3 bases: TGTGCCAGCAGCCAAGAAGGGGGCTCCTACAATGAGCAGTTCTTC.

V is TRBV19 and J is TRBJ2-6, with a weak D call TRBD1 (6 bases). Germline V gene lookup returns CDR1 LNHDA and CDR2 SQIVND (reference sequence). The CDR3 runs to 15 residues. V was cut by 3 bases and J by 2 bases, with 8 bases left in between. CDR3 DNA: TGTGCCAGTAGTATCAGGGGAGCTGGGGCCAACGTCCTGACTTTC. Its protein is CASSIRGAGANVLTF. Full variable domain (missing parts from reference TRBV19 and TRBJ2-6): DGGITQSPKYLFRKEGQNVTLSCEQNLNHDAMYWYRQDPGQGLRLIYYSQIVNDFQKGDIAEGYSVSREKKESFPLTVTSAQKNPTAFYLCASSIRGAGANVLTFGAGSRLTVL.

This clone was counted a few times. The CDR3 sequence: CASSRHLSGGAPNEQFF. CDR3 in DNA: TGCGCCAGCAGCCGACATCTTAGCGGGGGGGCCCCCAATGAGCAGTTCTTC. The rearrangement joins TRBV4-3 to TRBJ2-1; 11 bases align to TRBD2. Germline V gene data show CDR1 as LGHNA and CDR2 as YSLEER. The V gene end was trimmed by 4 bases and the J gene end by 6 bases; junction bases not matched to a gene: 11. The CDR3 contains 17 residues.

The chain employs TRBV10-1 and TRBJ1-1, with 7 nucleotides matching TRBD1. The V segment lost 10 bases and the J segment 1 base; nucleotides outside the gene matches: 12. There are 15 residues in the CDR3. Germline V lookup: CDR1 WNHNN, CDR2 SYGVQD (reference sequence). The CDR3 nucleotides read TGCGCCATTAACCGGGACAGCCCGGGGAACACTGAAGCTTTCTTT. It translates to CAINRDSPGNTEAFF.

The chain recombines TRBV28 with TRBJ1-4, with 7 bases identical to TRBD1. V was pared by 5 bases and J by 7 bases, with 10 bases of the junction left unmatched. Germline V gene lookup returns CDR1 MDHEN and CDR2 SYDVKM. CDR3 length: 15 amino acids. CDR3: CASSPGTALGEKLFF. The CDR3 DNA reads as TGTGCCAGCAGTCCAGGGACAGCCCTAGGTGAAAAACTGTTTTTT. Together with reference TRBV28 and TRBJ1-4, the CDR3 gives the full variable domain: DVKVTQSSRYLVKRTGEKVFLECVQDMDHENMFWYRQDPGLGLRLIYFSYDVKMKEKGDIPEGYSVSREKKERFSLILESASTNQTSMYLCASSPGTALGEKLFFGSGTQLSVL.

The rearrangement joins TRBV2 to TRBJ1-2; the match to TRBD1 covers 8 bases. CDR1 and CDR2 (germline): SNHLY, FYNNEI. The CDR3 runs to 16 residues. J was trimmed by 1 base and V by 4 bases; bases with no gene match: 8. The CDR3 DNA reads TGTGCCAGCAGTGTCTGGACAGGGAAGCGTAACTATGGCTACACCTTC. Protein product: CASSVWTGKRNYGYTF.

The rearrangement joins TRBV5-4 to TRBJ2-7; TRBD2 agrees at 7 bases. CDR3 length: 14 residues. Germline V gene sequence: CDR1 SGHNT, CDR2 YYREEE (reference sequence). With V trimmed by 0 bases and J by 3 bases, 3 bases remained unmatched. This chain's CDR3 is CASSLGRGGYEQYF. The CDR3 coding sequence is TGTGCCAGCAGCTTGGGTCGCGGGGGCTACGAGCAGTACTTC. The full variable domain, its missing parts supplied by reference TRBV5-4 and TRBJ2-7, is ETGVTQSPTHLIKTRGQQVTLRCSSQSGHNTVSWYQQALGQGPQFIFQYYREEENGRGNFPPRFSGLQFPNYSSELNVNALELDDSALYLCASSLGRGGYEQYFGPGTRLTVT.

J is TRBJ2-1 and V is TRBV27; weak D call: TRBD2 (6 bases). The CDR3 extends over 14 amino acids. The germline V gene encodes CDR1 MNHEY and CDR2 SMNVEV (reference sequence). V lost 3 bases and J lost 2, with 8 bases in between. The CDR3 DNA reads TGTGCCAGCAGTTTTAGCGGTGCCTACAATGAGCAGTTCTTC. Translated, it gives CASSFSGAYNEQFF.

The chain links TRBV10-3 to TRBJ2-5, with 9 bases fitting TRBD2. The CDR3 length is 17 residues. Unmatched junction bases numbered 7, after V lost 0 bases and J lost 2 bases. CDR1 is ENHRY and CDR2 is SYGVKD in the germline V gene. The CDR3 spells CAISESTAGGPQETQYF. The DNA of the CDR3 is TGTGCCATCAGTGAGTCGACAGCGGGGGGCCCTCAAGAGACCCAGTACTTC.

The gene calls are TRBV12-2 and TRBJ1-1; the listed D gene, TRBD1, was not tested against the DNA. TRBV12-2 corresponds to a pseudogene. CDR3 length: 14 residues. CDR3 protein: CASRLDGRGQGAFF. The CDR3 region has the DNA TGTGCAAGTCGCTTAGACGGTAGGGGGCAAGGAGCTTTCTTT.

The rearrangement links TRBV5-4 to TRBJ1-2, with 7 bases that match TRBD1. J gave up 8 bases and V 4 bases, and 8 bases lay outside the gene matches. CDR1 is SGHNT, CDR2 YYREEE, per germline (reference sequence). The CDR3 sequence is 13 residues long. CDR3 sequence reads: CASSLQGNSGYTF. For the CDR3, the DNA is TGTGCCAGCAGCCTACAGGGGAATTCGGGCTACACCTTC.

The gene calls are TRBV5-6 and TRBJ2-1; D may be TRBD1 (6 bases). Germline CDR1 is SGHDT and CDR2 is YYEEEE. This CDR3 contains 14 residues. V shed 0 bases and J shed 9 bases, with 13 bases lying between them. CDR3 nucleotide sequence: TGTGCCAGCAGCTTGGGTGGCGTAGGGGGTGAGCAGTTCTTC. This translates into CASSLGGVGGEQFF.

The CDR3 nucleotides read TGTGCCAGCAGCTCAGGGTTGAATCAGCCCCAGCATTTT. This codes for CASSSGLNQPQHF. The rearrangement links TRBV5-6 to TRBJ1-5; D is possibly TRBD1 (5 bases). With 3 bases removed from V and 4 bases from J, the gap between germline ends came to 8 bases. The germline V gene has CDR1 SGHDT and CDR2 YYEEEE. The CDR3 consists of 13 residues.

The chain has TRBV19 and TRBJ1-2, with a possible D match to TRBD1 (5 bases). V was shortened by 1 base and J by 6 bases, with 12 bases between the two germline ends. CDR3 size: 14 residues. CDR1 is LNHDA and CDR2 is SQIVND in the germline V gene (reference sequence). DNA of the CDR3: TGTGCCAGTAGTATAGGAGGGACGGGAGATGGCTACACCTTC. The encoded protein is CASSIGGTGDGYTF. The full variable domain, with the rest looked up from reference TRBV19 and TRBJ1-2, is DGGITQSPKYLFRKEGQNVTLSCEQNLNHDAMYWYRQDPGQGLRLIYYSQIVNDFQKGDIAEGYSVSREKKESFPLTVTSAQKNPTAFYLCASSIGGTGDGYTFGSGTRLTVV.

This sequence joins TRBV6-6 and TRBJ1-2, with a tentative D call TRBD1 (5 bases). This CDR3 is built from 15 residues. V lost 7 bases and J lost 7, with 22 bases in between. Germline V gene lookup returns CDR1 MNHNY and CDR2 SVGAGI (reference sequence). Here the CDR3 reads CASILQGALFGGYTF. CDR3 sequence (DNA): TGTGCCAGCATCCTGCAGGGCGCCCTTTTCGGTGGCTACACCTTC.

The chain combines TRBV30 with TRBJ1-1; the D gene is possibly TRBD1 (5 bases). The germline CDR1 and CDR2 sequences are GTSNPN and SVGIG (reference sequence). V lost 2 bases, J lost 2 bases, and 15 bases lay in between. This CDR3 is built from 15 residues. The CDR3 protein is CAWSLNRQQNTEAFF. The CDR3 DNA reads TGTGCCTGGAGTCTAAACCGACAGCAAAACACTGAAGCTTTCTTT.

The chain carries TRBV12-5 and TRBJ1-1; D gene ambiguous. Germline loops: CDR1 LGHNT, CDR2 FRNRAP. Trimming took 5 bases from V and 4 from J, leaving 11 bases between them. The CDR3 covers 13 residues. In DNA form, the CDR3 reads TGTGCTAGTGGTCCTGAGAGGAGCACTGAAGCTTTCTTT. As protein: CASGPERSTEAFF.

This clone turned up a few times. The V call is TRBV19, the J call TRBJ1-1; 7 nucleotides match TRBD1. Per the germline V gene, CDR1 is LNHDA and CDR2 is SQIVND (reference sequence). V was pared by 6 bases and J by 8 bases, with 9 bases of the junction left unmatched. The CDR3 has 13 residues. The CDR3 region has the DNA TGTGCCAGTAGCCTCCGGGACAGCGACGAAGCTTTCTTT. It yields the protein CASSLRDSDEAFF. The variable domain in full, completed from reference TRBV19 and TRBJ1-1, reads DGGITQSPKYLFRKEGQNVTLSCEQNLNHDAMYWYRQDPGQGLRLIYYSQIVNDFQKGDIAEGYSVSREKKESFPLTVTSAQKNPTAFYLCASSLRDSDEAFFGQGTRLTVV.

In its sample, this clone was seen a few times. Other DNA sequences within the sample encode an identical CDR3. The chain has TRBV4-3 and TRBJ1-4; TRBD1 agrees at 7 bases. Unmatched junction bases numbered 3, after V lost 1 base and J lost 7 bases. CDR3 length equals 14 residues. Germline CDR1 and CDR2: LGHNA and YSLEER. The CDR3 DNA is TGCGCCAGCAGCCAAGGACAGGGTGGTGAAAAACTGTTTTTT. Translating it yields CASSQGQGGEKLFF.

The V gene is TRBV10-1, the J gene TRBJ1-1; D is uncertain. Trimming removed 5 bases from V and 6 bases from J, with 7 bases in between. Germline V gene lookup returns CDR1 WNHNN and CDR2 SYGVQD (reference sequence). CDR3 size: 11 residues. The CDR3 spells CASSTGAEAFF. The CDR3 bases are TGCGCCAGCAGTACGGGAGCTGAAGCTTTCTTT.